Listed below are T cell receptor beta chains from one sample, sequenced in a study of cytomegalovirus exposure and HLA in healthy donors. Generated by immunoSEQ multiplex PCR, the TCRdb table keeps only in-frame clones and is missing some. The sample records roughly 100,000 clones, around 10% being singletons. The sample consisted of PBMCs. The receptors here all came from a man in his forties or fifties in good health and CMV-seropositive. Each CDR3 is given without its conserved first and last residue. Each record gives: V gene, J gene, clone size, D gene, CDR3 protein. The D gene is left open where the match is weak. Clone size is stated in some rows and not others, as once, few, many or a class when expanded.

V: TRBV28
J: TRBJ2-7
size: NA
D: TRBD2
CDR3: ASSFNGRGSSYEQY

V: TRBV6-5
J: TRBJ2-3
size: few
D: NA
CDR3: ASSVTGTDTQY

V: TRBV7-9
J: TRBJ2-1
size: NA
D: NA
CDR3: ASSLVGGVAVPYNEQF

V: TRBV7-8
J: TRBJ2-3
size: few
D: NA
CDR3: ASSFLSRPSTDTQY

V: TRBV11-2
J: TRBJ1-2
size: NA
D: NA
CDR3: ASSPSGPYGYT

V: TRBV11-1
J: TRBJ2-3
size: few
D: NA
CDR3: ASSLVRDTQY

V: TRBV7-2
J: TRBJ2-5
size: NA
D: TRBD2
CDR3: ASSPHLAGRRETQY

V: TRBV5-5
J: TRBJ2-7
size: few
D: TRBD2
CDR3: ASSLDAGGTYEQY

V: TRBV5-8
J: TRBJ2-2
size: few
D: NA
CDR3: ASSAGQWTGELF

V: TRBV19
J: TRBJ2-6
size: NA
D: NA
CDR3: ASTARGTVLSGANVLT

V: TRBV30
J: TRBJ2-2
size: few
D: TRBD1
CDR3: AWNKGQGPVGELF

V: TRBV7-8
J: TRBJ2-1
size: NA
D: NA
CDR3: ASSLGGAGEQF

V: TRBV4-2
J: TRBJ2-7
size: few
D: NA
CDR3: ASSQDREIPYEQY

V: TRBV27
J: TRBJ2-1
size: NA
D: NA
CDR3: ASSPLEGFYNEQF

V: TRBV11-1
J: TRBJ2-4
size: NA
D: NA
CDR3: ASGGTPAIQY

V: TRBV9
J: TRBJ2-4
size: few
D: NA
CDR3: ASSADGRVNIQY

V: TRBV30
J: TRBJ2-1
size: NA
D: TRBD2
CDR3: AWDNSGDNEQF

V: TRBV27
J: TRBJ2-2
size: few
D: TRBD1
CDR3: ASWTGVNTGELF

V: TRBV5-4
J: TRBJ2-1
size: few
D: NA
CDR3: ASSLAFGGGSNEQF

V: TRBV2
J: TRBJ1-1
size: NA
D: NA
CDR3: ASSHRVTEAF

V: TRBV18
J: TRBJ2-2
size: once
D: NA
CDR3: ASSPLRAQDTGELF

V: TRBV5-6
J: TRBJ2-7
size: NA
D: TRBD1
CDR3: ASSGGQGSSYEQY